This paragraph reports one T cell receptor (beta chain). The antigen remains unidentified. These data come from a study of shared clonotypes between healthy human individuals. Notes on the study in general: Relative to memory subsets, naive subsets generally showed larger estimated richness.

The protocol was immunoSEQ multiplex PCR, while the TCRdb copy is restricted to in-frame clones and leaves out a portion. The table records approximately 710,000 clones, about 90% of them present only once. Every donor was a Caucasian adult from Nashville, Tennessee. This CDR3 is built from 14 residues. From germline, CDR1 is SGDLS and CDR2 YYNGEE. V gave up 3 bases and J gave up 4 bases, with 13 bases separating them. Sequencing was done on a sample of memory CD8+ T cells from PBMCs. As for subset: CD45RO+ cells pooled with CCR7-negative TemRA cells. The TCR sequence derives from a man aged 18 to 35 in good health. Some clones in this sample may be carry-over from other donors' samples. The chain links TRBV9 to TRBJ1-2; no definite D call. CDR3 DNA sequence: TGTGCCAGCAGCGCCTGGGGAATCCCCTATGGCTACACCTTC. The encoded protein is CASSAWGIPYGYTF. The full variable domain, its missing parts supplied by reference TRBV9 and TRBJ1-2, is DSGVTQTPKHLITATGQRVTLRCSPRSGDLSVYWYQQSLDQGLQFLIQYYNGEERAKGNILERFSAQQFPDLHSELNLSSLELGDSALYFCASSAWGIPYGYTFGSGTRLTVV.